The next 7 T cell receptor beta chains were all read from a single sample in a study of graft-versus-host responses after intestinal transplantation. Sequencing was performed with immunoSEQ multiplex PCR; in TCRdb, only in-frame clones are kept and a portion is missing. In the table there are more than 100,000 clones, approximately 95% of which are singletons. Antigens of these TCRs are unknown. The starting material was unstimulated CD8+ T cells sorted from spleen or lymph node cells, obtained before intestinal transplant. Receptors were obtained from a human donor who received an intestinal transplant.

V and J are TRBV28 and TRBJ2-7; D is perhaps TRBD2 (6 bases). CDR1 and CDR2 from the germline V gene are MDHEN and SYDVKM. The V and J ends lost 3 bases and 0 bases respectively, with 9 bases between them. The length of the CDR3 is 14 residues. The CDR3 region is CASSFEAGSYEQYF. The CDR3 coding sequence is TGTGCCAGCAGTTTCGAAGCGGGCTCCTACGAGCAGTACTTC.

CDR3 DNA sequence: TGTGCCAGCAGTGTGAACACTGAAGCTTTCTTT. Protein product: CASSVNTEAFF. V gene TRBV28 combines with J gene TRBJ1-1; D not certain. V dropped 5 bases and J dropped 0 bases, with 1 base sitting between them. Germline CDR1 MDHEN, CDR2 SYDVKM. The CDR3 sequence is 11 residues long.

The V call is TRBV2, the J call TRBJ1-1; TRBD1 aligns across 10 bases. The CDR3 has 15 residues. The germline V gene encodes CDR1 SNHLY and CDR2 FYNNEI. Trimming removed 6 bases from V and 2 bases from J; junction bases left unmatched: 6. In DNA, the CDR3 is TGTGCCAGCAGAGGGGACAGGGGACGAAACACTGAAGCTTTCTTT. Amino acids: CASRGDRGRNTEAFF.

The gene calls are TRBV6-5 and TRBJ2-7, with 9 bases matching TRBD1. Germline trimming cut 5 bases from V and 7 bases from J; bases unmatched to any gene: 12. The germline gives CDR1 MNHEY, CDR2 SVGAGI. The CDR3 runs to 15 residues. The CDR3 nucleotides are TGTGCCAGCAGTGCCTCCGGGACAGGGAAGGGGGAGCAGTACTTC. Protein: CASSASGTGKGEQYF.

The CDR3 spells CASSEYRVFGEKLFF. CDR3 in DNA: TGCGCCAGCAGTGAGTACAGGGTATTTGGCGAAAAACTGTTTTTT. This chain joins TRBV10-2 and TRBJ1-4, with D perhaps matching TRBD1 (6 bases). Trimming stripped 1 base from V and 8 bases from J, with 14 bases between. The CDR3 sequence is 15 residues long. Germline-derived CDR1 and CDR2 are WSHSY and SAAADI.

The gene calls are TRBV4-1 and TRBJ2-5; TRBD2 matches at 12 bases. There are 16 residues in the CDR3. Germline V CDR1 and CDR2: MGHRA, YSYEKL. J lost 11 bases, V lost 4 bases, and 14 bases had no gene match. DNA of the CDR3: TGCGCCAGCAGCCGGGAATCGACTAGCGGGGGCAGGGAGCAGTACTTC. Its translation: CASSRESTSGGREQYF.

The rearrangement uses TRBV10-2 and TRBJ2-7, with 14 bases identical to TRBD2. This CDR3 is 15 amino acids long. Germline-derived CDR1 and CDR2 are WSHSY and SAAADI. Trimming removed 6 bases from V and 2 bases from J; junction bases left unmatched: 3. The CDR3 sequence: CASRETSGRAYEQYF. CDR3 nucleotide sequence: TGCGCCAGCAGAGAGACTAGCGGGAGGGCCTACGAGCAGTACTTC.